Below are 27 T cell receptor beta chains sequenced from a single sample in a study of identical twins. TCRdb passed the 5' RACE reads through MiXCR, listing each CDR3 protein once. The sample holds approximately 500,000 distinct CDR3 sequences, 20% to 25% seen once. Separately, the same data were catalogued under a study of T cells expressing NK-cell markers.

Sequenced: CD4+ T cells sorted from blood. Every receptor here comes from a woman between 18 and 29 years old in good health.

This clonotype was seen at least ten times. The chain uses TRBV2 and TRBJ2-1; no clear D gene. The V and J ends lost 8 bases and 5 bases respectively, with 4 bases between them. Germline-derived CDR1 and CDR2 are SNHLY and FYNNEI. This CDR3 region has 10 residues. DNA of the CDR3: TGTGCCAGCGGAAACAATGAGCAGTTCTTC. The encoded protein is CASGNNEQFF.

This clonotype was detected a few times. This chain links TRBV11-3 with TRBJ2-7; unclear D gene. The V gene's germline CDR1 is SGHNT and CDR2 YENEEA. Trimming left V 1 base short and J 5 bases short, with 9 bases between. CDR3 length: 13 amino acids. CDR3 residues: CASSLVGSDEQYF. The CDR3 DNA follows: TGTGCCAGCAGCTTAGTGGGTTCGGACGAGCAGTACTTC.

The CDR3 here is CASSLGPRGGIVYEQYF. CDR3 sequence (DNA): TGTGCCAGCAGCTTAGGACCCAGGGGAGGTATCGTGTACGAGCAGTACTTC. This chain connects TRBV7-2 to TRBJ2-7, with D perhaps TRBD1 or TRBD2 (6 bases each). Germline V gene lookup returns CDR1 SGHTA and CDR2 FQGNSA. CDR3 length: 17 residues. With 1 base removed from V and 4 bases from J, the gap between germline ends came to 20 bases.

The gene calls are TRBV20-1 and TRBJ2-5; TRBD2 is a possible D gene (6 bases). V was shortened by 1 base and J by 1 base, with 10 bases between the two germline ends. The CDR3 is 14 amino acids. Germline CDR1 is DFQATT and CDR2 is SNEGSKA (reference sequence). This chain's CDR3 is CSARAGLLQETQYF. Written as DNA, the CDR3 is TGCAGTGCTAGAGCGGGACTCCTCCAAGAGACCCAGTACTTC.

This chain joins TRBV20-1 and TRBJ2-1; D uncertain. Per the germline V gene, CDR1 is DFQATT and CDR2 is SNEGSKA (reference sequence). This CDR3 region has 15 residues. V was shortened by 2 bases and J by 0 bases, with 11 bases between the two germline ends. The CDR3 is CSARPHGSSYNEQFF. The CDR3 region has the DNA TGCAGTGCTAGACCCCACGGCAGCTCCTACAATGAGCAGTTCTTC.

The chain joins TRBV6-5 to TRBJ2-5; D call uncertain. The CDR3 is made up of 14 amino acids. Germline CDR1 reads MNHEY; CDR2 reads SVGAGI. V was trimmed by 0 bases and J by 2 bases, leaving 7 bases between them. CDR3 sequence: CASSYSFRQETQYF. The CDR3 DNA reads as TGTGCCAGCAGTTACTCGTTCAGGCAAGAGACCCAGTACTTC.

The chain recombines TRBV6-1 with TRBJ2-5, with 9 bases matching TRBD2. V was clipped by 6 bases and J by 5 bases; unmatched bases: 7. The CDR3 is 14 residues long. CDR1 MNHNS and CDR2 SASEGT come from the germline V gene. The CDR3 DNA reads TGTGCCAGCAGAATCGCGGGAGGGTGGGAGACCCAGTACTTC. It translates to CASRIAGGWETQYF.

This rearrangement joins TRBV7-2 to TRBJ2-1; TRBD2 aligns across 7 bases. V lost 2 bases and J lost 7; bases outside the gene matches: 8. This CDR3 spans 15 amino acids. Germline loops: CDR1 SGHTA, CDR2 FQGNSA. Written as DNA, the CDR3 is TGTGCCAGCAGCTTACTTGGCGGGGGTCTTAATGAGCAGTTCTTC. Protein product: CASSLLGGGLNEQFF.

The genes are TRBV9 and TRBJ2-7; perhaps TRBD2 as D (5 bases). The germline V gene has CDR1 SGDLS and CDR2 YYNGEE. The CDR3 is made up of 11 amino acids. V lost 4 bases, J lost 7 bases, and 9 bases lay in between. CDR3 region: CASSTSGEQYF. In DNA form, the CDR3 reads TGTGCCAGCAGCACCTCGGGAGAGCAGTACTTC.

The V and J genes are TRBV9 and TRBJ2-1; D is undetermined. Germline values: CDR1 SGDLS, CDR2 YYNGEE. This CDR3 is built from 14 residues. The CDR3 reads CGPPQHPGDGEQFF. In DNA, the CDR3 is TGTGGACCCCCTCAGCATCCAGGCGACGGTGAGCAGTTCTTC.

The CDR3 loop is CASSYSRVHEQYF. DNA for the CDR3: TGTGCCAGCAGTTACTCGAGGGTCCACGAGCAGTACTTC. The chain joins TRBV6-5 to TRBJ2-7, with D perhaps TRBD2 (5 bases). CDR3 length: 13 amino acids. Trimming took off 0 bases at V and 5 bases at J, with 8 bases between the two ends. Germline lookup yields CDR1 MNHEY and CDR2 SVGAGI.

The chain is built from TRBV5-5 and TRBJ1-1; D not resolved. The CDR3 is made up of 14 amino acids. Per the germline V gene, CDR1 is SGHKS and CDR2 is YYEKEE (reference sequence). Trimming removed 0 bases at V and 4 bases at J, with 10 bases between. The CDR3 protein is CASSLGGLLTEAFF. In DNA form, the CDR3 reads TGTGCCAGCAGCTTGGGGGGTCTGCTCACTGAAGCTTTCTTT.

The gene calls are TRBV7-6 and TRBJ1-1; D possibly corresponds to TRBD1 (5 bases). Trimming removed 6 bases from V and 4 bases from J, with 12 bases in between. This CDR3 has 13 residues. Germline V gene lookup returns CDR1 SGHVS and CDR2 FNYEAQ. The CDR3 loop is CASSSGVITEAFF. The CDR3 DNA follows: TGTGCCAGCAGTTCGGGGGTGATCACTGAAGCTTTCTTT.

V usage is TRBV24-1 and J usage is TRBJ2-5; TRBD1 matches 9 bases. After removal of 4 bases from V and 5 bases from J, the junction contained 7 bases not matched to a gene. The CDR3 spans 15 residues. Germline V CDR1 and CDR2: KGHDR, SFDVKD. The CDR3 bases are TGTGCCACCAGTGAACCCGGAGACAGGGGGGAGACCCAGTACTTC. It is translated as CATSEPGDRGETQYF.

This chain uses TRBV20-1 with TRBJ2-3; possible D gene TRBD2, 6 bases. The CDR3 is 14 amino acids. CDR1 is DFQATT, CDR2 SNEGSKA, per germline (reference sequence). Trimming took 6 bases from V and 6 from J, leaving 19 bases between them. The chain's CDR3 is CSALLARETDTQYF. CDR3 coding DNA: TGCAGTGCGCTGCTAGCGAGGGAGACCGATACGCAGTATTTT.

This clonotype was counted between two and nine times. This chain links TRBV6-1 with TRBJ2-3; D may be TRBD1 (5 bases). Germline CDR1 and CDR2: MNHNS and SASEGT. Trimming cost V 6 bases and J 2 bases, with 12 bases left between them. CDR3 length: 14 residues. CDR3 loop: CASRSRRDTDTQYF. The CDR3 region has the DNA TGTGCCAGCAGGTCCCGCAGGGACACAGATACGCAGTATTTT.

The DNA for the CDR3 is TGTGCCAGCAGCTTACAGGGGCCCCCCCCCTATGGCTACACCTTC. Amino acids: CASSLQGPPPYGYTF. V is TRBV28 and J is TRBJ1-2, with 7 nucleotides matching TRBD1. After removal of 6 bases from V and 4 bases from J, the junction contained 11 bases not matched to a gene. CDR1 MDHEN and CDR2 SYDVKM come from the germline V gene. This CDR3 spans 15 amino acids.

Ten or more counts support this clonotype. The gene calls are TRBV9 and TRBJ2-5; D not certain. The CDR3 has 13 residues. CDR1 SGDLS and CDR2 YYNGEE come from the germline V gene. The germline V and J ends were trimmed by 3 bases and 3 bases, with 9 bases remaining between them. CDR3 sequence reads: CASSGPSEETQYF. In DNA form, the CDR3 reads TGTGCCAGCAGCGGACCCTCGGAAGAGACCCAGTACTTC.

The chain couples TRBV20-1 to TRBJ2-3, with D possibly TRBD2 on 6 matching bases. The CDR3 length is 13 residues. Germline lookup yields CDR1 DFQATT and CDR2 SNEGSKA (reference sequence). Deletions cut 3 bases from V and 2 bases from J, with 9 bases between. In DNA form, the CDR3 reads TGCAGTGCTAGCGGGGGAACCACAGATACGCAGTATTTT. It codes for CSASGGTTDTQYF.

This clonotype is a singleton in its sample. The chain carries TRBV5-6 and TRBJ2-5, with 9 positions matching TRBD1. The CDR3 loop spans 16 amino acids. Germline trimming cut 4 bases from V and 4 bases from J; bases unmatched to any gene: 11. Germline assignment: CDR1 SGHDT and CDR2 YYEEEE. The CDR3 reads CASSVVGQGTSETQYF. CDR3 in DNA: TGTGCCAGCAGCGTGGTAGGACAGGGGACCTCAGAGACCCAGTACTTC.

This chain links TRBV7-9 with TRBJ2-4; D call uncertain. Germline V gene data show CDR1 as SEHNR and CDR2 as FQNEAQ (reference sequence). Trimming cost V 6 bases and J 9 bases, with 18 bases left between them. The CDR3 is made up of 14 amino acids. The CDR3 loop reads CASSFTTTLGIQYF. The CDR3 bases are TGTGCCAGCAGTTTTACGACGACCCTCGGCATTCAGTACTTC.

Details on this clonotype: At one end, the junction sequence differs from germline, possibly due to a read error. The V gene is TRBV6-5, the J gene TRBJ2-2; 7 bases are a match to TRBD2. CDR3 size: 15 residues. The germline CDR1 and CDR2 sequences are MNHEY and SVGAGI. CDR3 DNA sequence: TGTGCCAGCAGATACAGCCTCAGCGGGACCGGGGAGCAGTTTTTT. This translates into CASRYSLSGTGEQFF.

V and J are TRBV6-2 or TRBV6-3 and TRBJ2-1; no reliable D call. The CDR3 covers 14 residues. V was cut by 4 bases and J by 7 bases, with 14 bases left in between. In germline, CDR1 is MNHEY, CDR2 SVGEGT. CDR3 sequence reads: CASSSARVDNEQFF. The CDR3, as DNA: TGTGCCAGCAGTTCGGCTAGGGTGGATAATGAGCAGTTCTTC.

This clonotype occurred a few times. The gene calls are TRBV18 and TRBJ2-7; perhaps TRBD1 as D (6 bases). CDR1 is KGHSH and CDR2 is LQKENI in the germline V gene. This CDR3 comprises 14 residues. Trimming cost V 3 bases and J 8 bases, with 17 bases left between them. CDR3: CASSPGRGLRQQYF. The CDR3 DNA is TGTGCCAGCTCACCCGGCAGGGGTCTTAGGCAGCAGTACTTC. Full variable domain (rest looked up from reference TRBV18 and TRBJ2-7): NAGVMQNPRHLVRRRGQEARLRCSPMKGHSHVYWYRQLPEEGLKFMVYLQKENIIDESGMPKERFSAEFPKEGPSILRIQQVVRGDSAAYFCASSPGRGLRQQYFGPGTRLTVT.

The chain employs TRBV5-1 and TRBJ1-1; D is ambiguous. Between the trimmed V and J ends, which lost 0 bases and 11 bases, there was a span of 11 bases. This CDR3 has 12 residues. CDR1 is SGHRS and CDR2 is YFSETQ in the germline V gene. In nucleotides, the CDR3 is TGCGCCAGCAGCTTGGCCCGGGGAAGGGCTTTCTTT. Translating gives CASSLARGRAFF. Full variable domain (rest looked up from reference TRBV5-1 and TRBJ1-1): KAGVTQTPRYLIKTRGQQVTLSCSPISGHRSVSWYQQTPGQGLQFLFEYFSETQRNKGNFPGRFSGRQFSNSRSEMNVSTLELGDSALYLCASSLARGRAFFGQGTRLTVV.

The chain has TRBV7-6 and TRBJ2-7; 7 bases align to TRBD2. Per germline, CDR1 SGHVS and CDR2 FNYEAQ. V dropped 5 bases and J dropped 0; count of bases not matched to a gene: 10. CDR3 length: 16 amino acids. CDR3 region: CASSPIAGVSSYEQYF. Written as DNA, the CDR3 is TGTGCCAGCAGCCCCATAGCGGGTGTCAGCTCCTACGAGCAGTACTTC.

The sample holds a few counts of this clonotype. The gene calls are TRBV12-3 or TRBV12-4 and TRBJ1-1; D is ambiguous. The CDR3 contains 13 residues. V lost 6 bases, J lost 6 bases, and 14 bases lay in between. The CDR3 nucleotides read TGTGCCAGCAGCTTAACGATTGGAGCTGAAGCTTTCTTT. Translating gives CASSLTIGAEAFF.